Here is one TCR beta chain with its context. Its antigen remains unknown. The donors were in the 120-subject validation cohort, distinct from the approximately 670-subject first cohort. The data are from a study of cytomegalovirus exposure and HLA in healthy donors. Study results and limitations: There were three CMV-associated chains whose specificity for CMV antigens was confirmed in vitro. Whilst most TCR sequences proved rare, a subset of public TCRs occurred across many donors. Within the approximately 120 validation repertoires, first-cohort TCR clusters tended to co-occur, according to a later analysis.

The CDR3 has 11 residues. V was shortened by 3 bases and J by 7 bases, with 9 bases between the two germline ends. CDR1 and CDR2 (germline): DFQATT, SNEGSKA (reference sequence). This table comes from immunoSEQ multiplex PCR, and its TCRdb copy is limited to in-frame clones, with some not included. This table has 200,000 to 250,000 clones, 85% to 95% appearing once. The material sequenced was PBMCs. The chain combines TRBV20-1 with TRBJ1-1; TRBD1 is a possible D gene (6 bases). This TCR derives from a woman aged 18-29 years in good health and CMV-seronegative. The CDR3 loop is CSARPGVEAFF. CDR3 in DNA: TGCAGTGCTAGGCCAGGGGTTGAAGCTTTCTTT.